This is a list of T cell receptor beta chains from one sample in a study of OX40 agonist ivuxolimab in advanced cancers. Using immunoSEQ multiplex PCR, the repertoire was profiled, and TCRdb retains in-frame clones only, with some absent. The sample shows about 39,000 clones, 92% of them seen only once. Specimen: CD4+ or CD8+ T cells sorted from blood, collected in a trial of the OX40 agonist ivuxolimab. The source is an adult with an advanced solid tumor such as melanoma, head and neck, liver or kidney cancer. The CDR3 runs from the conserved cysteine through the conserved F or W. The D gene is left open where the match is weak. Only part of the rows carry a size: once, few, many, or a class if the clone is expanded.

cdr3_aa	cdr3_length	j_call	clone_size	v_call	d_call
CASSAQSPGGYTF	13	TRBJ1-2	.	TRBV25-1	.
CASKKRGPDSYEQYF	15	TRBJ2-7	.	TRBV2	TRBD2
CASSQDREGQAYGYTF	16	TRBJ1-2	.	TRBV4-2	.
CASSAGTSGSDGELFF	16	TRBJ2-2	.	TRBV7-9	TRBD2
CASSAPGQGMGEQYF	15	TRBJ2-7	.	TRBV18	TRBD1
CASGLDEQYF	10	TRBJ2-7	.	TRBV27	.
CASSLGQKLYEQYF	14	TRBJ2-7	.	TRBV27	.
CASSYETRVDEQFF	14	TRBJ2-1	.	TRBV6-5	.
CASSPRMGGGEKLFF	15	TRBJ1-4	once	TRBV27	.
CASSPGRNTEAFF	13	TRBJ1-1	.	TRBV27	.
CASSLDLHEQFF	12	TRBJ2-1	.	TRBV7-9	.
CASSPSNTGELFF	13	TRBJ2-2	.	TRBV27	.
CASSHRLGRIYEQYF	15	TRBJ2-7	.	TRBV27	.
CATSISGVEQYF	12	TRBJ2-7	.	TRBV15	.
CASSSRDKETQYF	13	TRBJ2-5	.	TRBV4-1	.
CAWRTYNEQYF	11	TRBJ2-7	.	TRBV30	.
CASSQEGGRAETQYF	15	TRBJ2-5	.	TRBV4-3	TRBD2
CASSERTGTGNTIYF	15	TRBJ1-3	.	TRBV6-1	TRBD1
CASNIGGSNYGYTF	14	TRBJ1-2	.	TRBV27	.
CASSLPTGLTYEQYF	15	TRBJ2-7	once	TRBV7-8	.
CASSVTDNEQFF	12	TRBJ2-1	once	TRBV9	.
CASSSRQYNEQFF	13	TRBJ2-1	.	TRBV19	.
CASSGRTEVETQYF	14	TRBJ2-5	.	TRBV6-1	.
CASSQVGVNEQYF	13	TRBJ2-7	.	TRBV4-1	.
CASSLDLGNQPQHF	14	TRBJ1-5	.	TRBV5-6	.
CASSGDRLNEKLFF	14	TRBJ1-4	once	TRBV9	TRBD1
CASSLGDEQFF	11	TRBJ2-1	.	TRBV27	.
CASSWRGGQPQHF	13	TRBJ1-5	.	TRBV27	.
CASREAVYEQYF	12	TRBJ2-7	.	TRBV6-5	.
CASSEGGSTDEQFF	14	TRBJ2-1	.	TRBV6-4	TRBD2
CASSQGQGAVDEQFF	15	TRBJ2-1	.	TRBV11-1	TRBD1
CASSLSGLRTDTQYF	15	TRBJ2-3	.	TRBV5-1	.
CASSLEVGTDTQYF	14	TRBJ2-3	.	TRBV27	.
CASSMGQGVDSPLHF	15	TRBJ1-6	.	TRBV19	TRBD1
CASTTTTSYEQYF	13	TRBJ2-7	.	TRBV6-6	.
CASSDGGRKDDEQFF	15	TRBJ2-1	.	TRBV2	TRBD2
CASSIWAGTNNEQFF	15	TRBJ2-1	.	TRBV19	.
CASSPGSSVDGYTF	14	TRBJ1-2	.	TRBV9	.
CASSQDKVTPSMYF	14	TRBJ2-7	.	TRBV4-1	.
CASSPDRGGEKLFF	14	TRBJ1-4	.	TRBV6-5	TRBD1
CASSLWGTGFRYEQYF	16	TRBJ2-7	.	TRBV5-6	.